Below, one T cell receptor (beta chain) is given with its context. The record originates from a study of blood T cell repertoires in COVID-19. Trimming shortened V by 0 bases and J by 2 bases, and 20 bases separated the two germline ends. This CDR3 is 18 amino acids long. From germline, CDR1 is SGHAT and CDR2 FQNNGV. Libraries were prepared by immunoSEQ multiplex PCR; TCRdb keeps only in-frame clonotypes and omits some of them. The data show approximately 70,000 clones, roughly 89% seen once. The sample was peripheral blood. The chain employs TRBV11-2 and TRBJ2-7; the D gene is possibly TRBD2 (6 bases). This sequence originates from a human donor in a cohort sampled during active COVID-19. CDR3 loop: CASSLDRLRDPRAYEQYF. The CDR3 DNA reads as TGTGCCAGCAGCTTAGATAGGTTGCGGGACCCGAGGGCCTACGAGCAGTACTTC.